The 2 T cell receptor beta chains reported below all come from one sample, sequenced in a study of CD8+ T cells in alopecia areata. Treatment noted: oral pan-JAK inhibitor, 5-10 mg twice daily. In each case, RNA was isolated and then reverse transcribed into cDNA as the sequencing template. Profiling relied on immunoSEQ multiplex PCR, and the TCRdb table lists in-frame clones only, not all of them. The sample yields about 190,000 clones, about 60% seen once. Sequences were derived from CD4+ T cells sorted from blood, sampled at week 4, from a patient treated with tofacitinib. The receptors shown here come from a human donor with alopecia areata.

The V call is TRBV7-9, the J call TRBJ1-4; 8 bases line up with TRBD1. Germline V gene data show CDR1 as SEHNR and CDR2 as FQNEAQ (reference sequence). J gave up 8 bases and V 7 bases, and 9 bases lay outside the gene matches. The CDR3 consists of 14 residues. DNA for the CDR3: TGTGCCAGCACGACGGACAGGGAGGGCGAAAAACTGTTTTTT. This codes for CASTTDREGEKLFF.

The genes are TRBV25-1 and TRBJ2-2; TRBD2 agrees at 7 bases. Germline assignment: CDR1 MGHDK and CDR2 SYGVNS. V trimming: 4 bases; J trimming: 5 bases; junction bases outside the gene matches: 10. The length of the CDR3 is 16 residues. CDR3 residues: CASSVTGTKRTGELFF. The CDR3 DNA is TGTGCCAGCAGTGTCACCGGGACTAAGAGGACCGGGGAGCTGTTTTTT.